This TCR beta chain was retrieved from a study of blood T cell repertoires in COVID-19. Study-wide context: Nucleic acid was either cDNA or gDNA, and it came from T cells, B-cell-depleted T cells, or PBMCs.

Germline V gene sequence: CDR1 SNHLY, CDR2 FYNNEI. J gave up 7 bases and V 6 bases, and 4 bases lay outside the gene matches. The CDR3 consists of 14 residues. Some clones are missing from TCRdb's copy, which holds only in-frame ones; the method was immunoSEQ multiplex PCR. The table records about 51,000 clones, about 86% of them present only once. V and J are TRBV2 and TRBJ2-1, with 12 positions matching TRBD2. Input material: peripheral blood. The origin of this receptor is an elderly man with active COVID-19. The CDR3 loop is CASSETSGSNEQFF. For the CDR3, the DNA is TGTGCCAGCAGCGAGACTAGCGGGAGTAATGAGCAGTTCTTC.